The present T cell receptor beta chain was sequenced within a study of T-cell reconstitution after alpha-beta-depleted transplantation in children (dated by TCRdb to 2015 to 2016). For the study in its entirety: The study quantitatively tracked T-cell immune reconstitution after TCRalphabeta/CD19-depleted allogeneic hematopoietic cell transplantation in children using TCR repertoire profiling.

Study-level results and caveats: Over subsequent months, a decline in hyperexpanded clone frequencies was noted, and after one year, T-cell counts and TCRbeta diversity were mostly ascribed to newly produced T cells. About two months after transplant, the apparently early recovery of alphabetaT-cell counts reportedly depended on just several hundred clones that had expanded rapidly and came from non-depleted graft cells. In some patients, the high TCRbeta diversity seen at day 60 was put down to recipient T cells and intrathymic progenitors that had survived conditioning.

Per the publication, the treatment or condition label means: allogeneic hematopoietic cell transplantation with graft depleted of TCRalphabeta T cells and CD19 B cells. Transplant recipients were children who received TCRalphabeta/CD19-depleted allogeneic hematopoietic cell grafts. The V end gives up 5 bases and the J end 8 bases, leaving 12 bases in the junction not matched to a gene. The CDR3 has 16 amino acids, counting the end cysteine and phenylalanine. Just CDR3 DNA is preserved here, 48 bases in frame from base 1. CDR1 and CDR2, looked up from the germline V gene, are SGHTA and FQGTGA. Libraries were made using PCR. This sample was sequenced with an Illumina HiSeq 2500. TCR library preparation used molecular barcoding, with unique molecular identifiers applied to normalize quantification of the TCRbeta repertoire. Using fastp at Q25 and MiXCR, TCRdb reprocessed the public reads and kept productive beta chains. Rows are unified per CDR3 protein, each entry keeping the most common DNA and genes. The sample has about a million distinct CDR3 sequences on record, roughly 29% of them singletons. The top ten clonotypes cover 28% of the sample.

Comments on this clonotype: Its recognized antigen is unknown. No per-base quality is available; no much larger clone lies one base away.

Specimen: PBMCs, mostly from graft donor cells, collected 360 days after TCRalphabeta/CD19-depleted stem cell transplant. In this chain, TRBV7-3 is recombined with TRBJ2-1; TRBD2 fits 10 bases in the junction. This receptor was obtained from a boy less than two years old who had a stem cell transplant for SCID, so the T cells may come from the graft donor. The DNA is TGTGCCAGCAGCGCTATTGGCGTTAGCGGGGGGCATGAGCAGTTCTTC. This translates into CASSAIGVSGGHEQFF.